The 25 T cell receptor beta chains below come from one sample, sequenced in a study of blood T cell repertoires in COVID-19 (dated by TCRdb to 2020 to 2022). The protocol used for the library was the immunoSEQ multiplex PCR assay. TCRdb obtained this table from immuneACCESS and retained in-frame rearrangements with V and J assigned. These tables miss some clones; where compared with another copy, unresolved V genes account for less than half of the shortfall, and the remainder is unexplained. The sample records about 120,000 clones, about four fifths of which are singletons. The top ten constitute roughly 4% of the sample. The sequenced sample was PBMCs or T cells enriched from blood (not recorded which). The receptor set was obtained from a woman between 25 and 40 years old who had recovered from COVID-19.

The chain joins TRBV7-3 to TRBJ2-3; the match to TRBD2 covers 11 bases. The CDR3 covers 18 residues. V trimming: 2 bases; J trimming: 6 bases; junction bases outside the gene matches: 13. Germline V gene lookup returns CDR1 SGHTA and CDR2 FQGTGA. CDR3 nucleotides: TGTGCCAGCAGCTTAGGGGGGACTAGCGGAACCTGGTCGGATACGCAGTATTTT. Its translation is CASSLGGTSGTWSDTQYF.

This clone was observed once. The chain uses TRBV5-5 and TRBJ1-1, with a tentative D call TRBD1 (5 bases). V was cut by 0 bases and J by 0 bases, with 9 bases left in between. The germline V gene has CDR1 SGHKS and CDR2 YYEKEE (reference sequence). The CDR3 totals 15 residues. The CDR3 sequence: CASSLGPGMNTEAFF. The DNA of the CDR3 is TGTGCCAGCAGCTTGGGTCCAGGGATGAACACTGAAGCTTTCTTT.

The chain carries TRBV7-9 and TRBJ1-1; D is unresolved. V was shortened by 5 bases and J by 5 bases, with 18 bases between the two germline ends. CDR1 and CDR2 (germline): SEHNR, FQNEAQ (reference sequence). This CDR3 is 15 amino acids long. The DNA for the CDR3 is TGTGCCAGCAGCCCGAAGGTCTCGGGAGCTACTGAAGCTTTCTTT. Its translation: CASSPKVSGATEAFF.

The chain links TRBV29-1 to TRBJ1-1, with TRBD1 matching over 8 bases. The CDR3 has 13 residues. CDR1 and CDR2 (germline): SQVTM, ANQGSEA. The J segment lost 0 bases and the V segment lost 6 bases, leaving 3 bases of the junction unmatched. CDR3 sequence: CSVGDRMNTEAFF. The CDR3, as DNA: TGCAGCGTAGGGGACAGGATGAACACTGAAGCTTTCTTT.

The CDR3 region has the DNA TGTGCCAGCAGTGAAAGTCTAGCGGGAGCCGGGGAGCAGTTCTTC. Translation: CASSESLAGAGEQFF. The chain has TRBV2 and TRBJ2-1, with 10 bases that match TRBD2. This CDR3 spans 15 amino acids. Trimming at V came to 2 bases and at J to 10 bases, leaving 8 bases not matched to a gene. Germline CDR1 is SNHLY and CDR2 is FYNNEI.

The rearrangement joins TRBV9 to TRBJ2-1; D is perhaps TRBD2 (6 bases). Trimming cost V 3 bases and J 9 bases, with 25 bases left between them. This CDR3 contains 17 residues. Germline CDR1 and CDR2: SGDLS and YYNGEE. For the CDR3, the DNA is TGTGCCAGCAGCGAGGGACCCCTGGGTGGGAGGTCGGGTGAGCAGTTCTTC. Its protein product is CASSEGPLGGRSGEQFF. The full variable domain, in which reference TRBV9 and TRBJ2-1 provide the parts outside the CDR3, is DSGVTQTPKHLITATGQRVTLRCSPRSGDLSVYWYQQSLDQGLQFLIQYYNGEERAKGNILERFSAQQFPDLHSELNLSSLELGDSALYFCASSEGPLGGRSGEQFFGPGTRLTVL.

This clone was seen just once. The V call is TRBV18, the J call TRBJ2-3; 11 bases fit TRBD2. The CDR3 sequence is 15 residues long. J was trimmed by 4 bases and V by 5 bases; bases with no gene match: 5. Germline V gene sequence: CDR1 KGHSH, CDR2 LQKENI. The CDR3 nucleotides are TGTGCCAGCTCATCATTGACTAGCGGGGCAGATACGCAGTATTTT. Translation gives CASSSLTSGADTQYF.

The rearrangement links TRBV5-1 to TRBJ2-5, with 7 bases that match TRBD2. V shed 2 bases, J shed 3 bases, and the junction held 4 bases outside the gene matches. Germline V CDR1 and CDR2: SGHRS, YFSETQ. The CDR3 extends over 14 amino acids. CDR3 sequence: CASSFGGTEETQYF. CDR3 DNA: TGCGCCAGCAGCTTCGGGGGGACTGAAGAGACCCAGTACTTC.

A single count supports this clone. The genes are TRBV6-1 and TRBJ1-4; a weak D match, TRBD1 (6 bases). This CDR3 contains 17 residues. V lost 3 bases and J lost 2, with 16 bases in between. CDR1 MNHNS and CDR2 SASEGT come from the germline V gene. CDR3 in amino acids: CASSEVWGPGTNEKLFF. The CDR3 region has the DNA TGTGCCAGCAGTGAGGTTTGGGGGCCAGGGACTAATGAAAAACTGTTTTTT.

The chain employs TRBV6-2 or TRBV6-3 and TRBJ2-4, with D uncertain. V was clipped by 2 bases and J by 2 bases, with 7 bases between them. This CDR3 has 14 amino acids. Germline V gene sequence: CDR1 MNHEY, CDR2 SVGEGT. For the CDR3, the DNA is TGTGCCAGCAGTTACATCCAGACCAAAAACATTCAGTACTTC. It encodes CASSYIQTKNIQYF.

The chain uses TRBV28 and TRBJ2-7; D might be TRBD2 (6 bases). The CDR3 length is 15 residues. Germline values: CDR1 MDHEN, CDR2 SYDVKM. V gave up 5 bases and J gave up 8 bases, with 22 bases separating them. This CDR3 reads CASSPPRGGSLKQYF. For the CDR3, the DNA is TGTGCCAGCAGTCCCCCCCGAGGAGGGTCTTTAAAGCAGTACTTC.

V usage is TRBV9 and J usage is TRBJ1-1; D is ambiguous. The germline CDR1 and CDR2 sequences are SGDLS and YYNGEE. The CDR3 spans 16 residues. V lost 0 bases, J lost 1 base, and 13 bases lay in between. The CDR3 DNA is TGTGCCAGCAGCGTAGCGCCTTACCCACAGAACACTGAAGCTTTCTTT. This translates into CASSVAPYPQNTEAFF. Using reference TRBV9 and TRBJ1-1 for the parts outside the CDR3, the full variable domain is DSGVTQTPKHLITATGQRVTLRCSPRSGDLSVYWYQQSLDQGLQFLIQYYNGEERAKGNILERFSAQQFPDLHSELNLSSLELGDSALYFCASSVAPYPQNTEAFFGQGTRLTVV.

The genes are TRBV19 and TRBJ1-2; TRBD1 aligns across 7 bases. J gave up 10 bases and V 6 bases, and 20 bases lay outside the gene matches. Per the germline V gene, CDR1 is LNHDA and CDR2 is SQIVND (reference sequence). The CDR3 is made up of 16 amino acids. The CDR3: CASSLQISNGQADYTF. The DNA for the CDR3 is TGTGCCAGTAGCCTACAAATTTCAAATGGACAGGCGGACTACACCTTC.

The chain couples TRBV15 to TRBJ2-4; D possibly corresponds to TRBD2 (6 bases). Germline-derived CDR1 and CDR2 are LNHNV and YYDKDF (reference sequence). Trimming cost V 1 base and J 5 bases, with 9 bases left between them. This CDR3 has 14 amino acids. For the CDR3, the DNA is TGTGCCACCAGCAGAGGCGGGGCGCAAAACATTCAGTACTTC. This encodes CATSRGGAQNIQYF.

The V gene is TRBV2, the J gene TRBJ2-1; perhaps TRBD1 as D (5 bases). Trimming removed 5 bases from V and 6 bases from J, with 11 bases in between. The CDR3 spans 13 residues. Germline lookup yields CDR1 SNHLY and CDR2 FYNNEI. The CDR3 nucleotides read TGTGCCAGCAGTCAGGGCAGACTCAATGAGCAGTTCTTC. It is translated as CASSQGRLNEQFF. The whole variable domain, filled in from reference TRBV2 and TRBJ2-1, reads EPEVTQTPSHQVTQMGQEVILRCVPISNHLYFYWYRQILGQKVEFLVSFYNNEISEKSEIFDDQFSVERPDGSNFTLKIRSTKLEDSAMYFCASSQGRLNEQFFGPGTRLTVL.

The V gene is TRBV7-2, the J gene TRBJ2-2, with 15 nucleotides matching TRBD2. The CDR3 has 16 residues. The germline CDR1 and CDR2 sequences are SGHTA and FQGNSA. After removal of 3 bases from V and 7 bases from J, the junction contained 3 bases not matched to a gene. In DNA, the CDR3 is TGTGCCAGCAGCTTCGGGACTAGCGGGAGGAGCGGGGAGCTGTTTTTT. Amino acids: CASSFGTSGRSGELFF.

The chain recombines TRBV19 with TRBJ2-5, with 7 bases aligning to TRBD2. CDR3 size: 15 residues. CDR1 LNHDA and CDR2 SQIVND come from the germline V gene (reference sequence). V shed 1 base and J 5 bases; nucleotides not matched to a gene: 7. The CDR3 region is CASSIVPSGMETQYF. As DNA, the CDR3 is TGTGCCAGTAGTATAGTTCCTAGCGGAATGGAGACCCAGTACTTC.

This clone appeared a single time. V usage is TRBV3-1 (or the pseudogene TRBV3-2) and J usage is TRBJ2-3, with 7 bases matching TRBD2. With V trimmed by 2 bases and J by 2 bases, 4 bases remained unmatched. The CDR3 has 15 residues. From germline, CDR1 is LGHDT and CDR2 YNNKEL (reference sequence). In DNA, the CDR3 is TGTGCCAGCAGCCAATTGGGGGGGTACACAGATACGCAGTATTTT. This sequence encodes CASSQLGGYTDTQYF.

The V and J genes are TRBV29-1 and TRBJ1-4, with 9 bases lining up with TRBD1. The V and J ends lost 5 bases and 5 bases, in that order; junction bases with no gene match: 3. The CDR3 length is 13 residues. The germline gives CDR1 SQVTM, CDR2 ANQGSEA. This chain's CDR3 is CSVSGTGNEKLFF. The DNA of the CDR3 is TGCAGCGTTTCCGGGACAGGGAATGAAAAACTGTTTTTT.

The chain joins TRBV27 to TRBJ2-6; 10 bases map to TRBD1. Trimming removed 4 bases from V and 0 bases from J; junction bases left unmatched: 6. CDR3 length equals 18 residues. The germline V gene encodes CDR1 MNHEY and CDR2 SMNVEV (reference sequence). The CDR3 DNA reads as TGTGCCAGCAGTTCCCGGGACAGGGGACCCTCTGGGGCCAACGTCCTGACTTTC. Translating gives CASSSRDRGPSGANVLTF.

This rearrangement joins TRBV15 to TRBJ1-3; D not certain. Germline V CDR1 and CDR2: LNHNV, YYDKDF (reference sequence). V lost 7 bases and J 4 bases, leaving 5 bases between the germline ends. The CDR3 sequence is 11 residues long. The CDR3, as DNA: TGTGCCACCACCTTGGGAAACACCATATATTTT. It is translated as CATTLGNTIYF.

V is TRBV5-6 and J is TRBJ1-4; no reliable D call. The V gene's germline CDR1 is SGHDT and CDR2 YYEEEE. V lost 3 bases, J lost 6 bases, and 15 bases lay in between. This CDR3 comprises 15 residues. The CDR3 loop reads CASSYVGRTDEKLFF. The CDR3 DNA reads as TGTGCCAGCAGCTACGTTGGGCGTACCGATGAAAAACTGTTTTTT.

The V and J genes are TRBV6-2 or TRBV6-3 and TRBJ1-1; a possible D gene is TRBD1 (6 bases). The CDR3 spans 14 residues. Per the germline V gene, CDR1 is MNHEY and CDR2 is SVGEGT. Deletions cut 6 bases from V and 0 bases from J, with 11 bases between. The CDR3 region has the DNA TGTGCCAGCAGCCGGACAGACCTGAACACTGAAGCTTTCTTT. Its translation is CASSRTDLNTEAFF.

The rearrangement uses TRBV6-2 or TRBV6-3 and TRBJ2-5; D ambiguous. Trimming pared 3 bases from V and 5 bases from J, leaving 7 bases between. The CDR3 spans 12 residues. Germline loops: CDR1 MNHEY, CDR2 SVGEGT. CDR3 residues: CASSYVMETQYF. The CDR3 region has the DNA TGTGCCAGCAGTTATGTCATGGAGACCCAGTACTTC.

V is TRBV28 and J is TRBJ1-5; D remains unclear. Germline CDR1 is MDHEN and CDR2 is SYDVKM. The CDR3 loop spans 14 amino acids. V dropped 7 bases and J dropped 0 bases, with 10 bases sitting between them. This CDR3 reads CASMTSYSNQPQHF. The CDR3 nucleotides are TGTGCCAGCATGACATCTTATAGCAATCAGCCCCAGCATTTT. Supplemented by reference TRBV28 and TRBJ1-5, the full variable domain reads DVKVTQSSRYLVKRTGEKVFLECVQDMDHENMFWYRQDPGLGLRLIYFSYDVKMKEKGDIPEGYSVSREKKERFSLILESASTNQTSMYLCASMTSYSNQPQHFGDGTRLSIL.